This T cell receptor beta chain was recorded in a study of blood T cell repertoires in COVID-19. The data were produced by immunoSEQ multiplex PCR, yet TCRdb's version contains in-frame clones alone and is incomplete. The top ten clones hold roughly 23% of a sample with more than 60,000 clones, roughly 90% of them seen once. Germline V gene lookup returns CDR1 SGHAT and CDR2 FQNNGV. The V and J ends lost 3 bases and 6 bases respectively, with 15 bases between them. The CDR3 contains 15 residues. Input material: peripheral blood. The clonotype originates from a woman aged 50 to 60 with active or convalescent COVID-19. This chain connects TRBV11-2 to TRBJ2-1; a weak D match, TRBD2 (6 bases). The CDR3: CASSFPPGVRNEQFF. The CDR3 DNA follows: TGTGCCAGCAGCTTCCCCCCGGGAGTACGCAATGAGCAGTTCTTC.